In this sample, the clone carrying this T cell receptor (beta chain) turned up a few times. The sample belongs to a study of Graves' ophthalmopathy and Graves' hyperthyroidism. TCR beta CDR3 regions were amplified from RNA transcripts. Second-round multiplex PCR came after first-round RT-PCR with HTBI primers. Each CDR3 protein gets one entry after TCRdb re-called the multiplex PCR reads with MiXCR. The sample gives approximately 1.2 million distinct CDR3 sequences, approximately 35% of which show up once; approximately 10% is in the top ten. The germline gives CDR1 LGHDT, CDR2 YNNKEL (reference sequence). V shed 5 bases, J shed 5 bases, and the junction held 13 bases outside the gene matches. This CDR3 spans 16 amino acids.

The chain is built from TRBV3-1 and TRBJ1-1; 8 bases are a match to TRBD1. Sequenced input: peripheral blood or thyroid tissue (not recorded which). This TCR came from an adult man with Graves' hyperthyroidism. The CDR3, as DNA: TGTGCCAGCAGCTCCCATAACAGGGGGTTCACTACTGAAGCTTTCTTT. Its protein is CASSSHNRGFTTEAFF.